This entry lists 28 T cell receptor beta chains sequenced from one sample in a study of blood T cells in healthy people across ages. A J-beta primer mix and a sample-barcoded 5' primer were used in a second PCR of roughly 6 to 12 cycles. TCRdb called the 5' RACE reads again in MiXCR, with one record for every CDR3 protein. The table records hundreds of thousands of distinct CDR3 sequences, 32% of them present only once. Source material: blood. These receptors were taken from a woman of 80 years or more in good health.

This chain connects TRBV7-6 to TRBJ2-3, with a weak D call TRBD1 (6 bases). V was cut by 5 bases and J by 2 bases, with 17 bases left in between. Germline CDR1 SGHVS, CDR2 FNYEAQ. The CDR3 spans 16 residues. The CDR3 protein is CASSLAYRDLTDTQYF. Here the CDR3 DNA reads TGTGCCAGCAGCCTCGCCTACAGGGACCTCACAGATACGCAGTATTTT.

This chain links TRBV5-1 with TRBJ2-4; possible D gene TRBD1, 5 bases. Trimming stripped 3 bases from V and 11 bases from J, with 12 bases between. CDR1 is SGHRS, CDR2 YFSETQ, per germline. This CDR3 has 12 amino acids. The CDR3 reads CASSSPEGVQYF. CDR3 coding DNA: TGCGCCAGCAGCTCCCCCGAAGGGGTTCAGTACTTC.

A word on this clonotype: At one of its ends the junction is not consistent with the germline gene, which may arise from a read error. The CDR3 loop is CASSQGLAPYNSPLHF. In nucleotides, the CDR3 is TGCGCCAGCAGCCAAGGCCTGGCGCCCTATAATTCACCTCTCCACTTT. The rearrangement links TRBV4-1 to TRBJ1-6; no clear D gene. The germline V gene encodes CDR1 MGHRA and CDR2 YSYEKL. The CDR3 is made up of 16 amino acids.

The CDR3 region is CSAPTLTYEQYF. The CDR3 bases are TGCAGTGCTCCCACTTTGACCTACGAGCAGTACTTC. The gene calls are TRBV20-1 and TRBJ2-7; no clear D. CDR3 length: 12 amino acids. Trimming removed 5 bases at V and 2 bases at J, with 10 bases between. CDR1 and CDR2 from the germline V gene are DFQATT and SNEGSKA (reference sequence).

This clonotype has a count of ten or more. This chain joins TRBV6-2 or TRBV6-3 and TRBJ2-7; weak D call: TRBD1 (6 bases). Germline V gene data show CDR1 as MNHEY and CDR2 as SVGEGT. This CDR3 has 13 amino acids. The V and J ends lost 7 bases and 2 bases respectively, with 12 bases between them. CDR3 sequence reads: CASTQDSAYEQYF. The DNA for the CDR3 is TGTGCCAGCACTCAGGACAGCGCCTACGAGCAGTACTTC.

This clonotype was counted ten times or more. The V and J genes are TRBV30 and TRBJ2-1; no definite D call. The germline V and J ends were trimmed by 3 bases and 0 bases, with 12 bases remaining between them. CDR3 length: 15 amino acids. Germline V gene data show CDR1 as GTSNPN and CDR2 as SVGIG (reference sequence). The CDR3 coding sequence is TGTGCCTGGAGGGGAAAGGGTAACTCCTACAATGAGCAGTTCTTC. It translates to CAWRGKGNSYNEQFF.

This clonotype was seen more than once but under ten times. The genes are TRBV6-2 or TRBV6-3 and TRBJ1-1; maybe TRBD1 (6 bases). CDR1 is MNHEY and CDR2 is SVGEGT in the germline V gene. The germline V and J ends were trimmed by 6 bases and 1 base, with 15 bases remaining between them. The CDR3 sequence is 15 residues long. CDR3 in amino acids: CASSLGGQRNTEAFF. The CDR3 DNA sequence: TGTGCCAGCAGCTTGGGTGGACAGAGGAACACTGAAGCTTTCTTT.

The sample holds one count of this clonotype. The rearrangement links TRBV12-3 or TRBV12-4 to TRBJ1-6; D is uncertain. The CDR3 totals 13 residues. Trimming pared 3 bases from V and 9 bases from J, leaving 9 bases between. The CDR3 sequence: CASSFSLSSPLHF. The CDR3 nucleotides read TGTGCCAGCAGTTTCTCTCTCTCTTCACCCCTCCACTTT.

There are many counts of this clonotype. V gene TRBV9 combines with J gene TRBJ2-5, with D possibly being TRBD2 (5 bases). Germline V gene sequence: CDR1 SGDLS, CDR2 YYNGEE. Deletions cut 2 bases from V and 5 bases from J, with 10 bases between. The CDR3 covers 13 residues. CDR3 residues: CASSVSGPETQYF. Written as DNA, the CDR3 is TGTGCCAGCAGCGTCAGCGGCCCCGAGACCCAGTACTTC.

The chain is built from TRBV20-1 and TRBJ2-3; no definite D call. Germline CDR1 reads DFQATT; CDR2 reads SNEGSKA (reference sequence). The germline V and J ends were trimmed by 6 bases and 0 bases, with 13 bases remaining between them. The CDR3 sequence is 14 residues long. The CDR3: CSASPLSSTDTQYF. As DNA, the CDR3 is TGCAGTGCCTCCCCCCTGTCCAGCACAGATACGCAGTATTTT.

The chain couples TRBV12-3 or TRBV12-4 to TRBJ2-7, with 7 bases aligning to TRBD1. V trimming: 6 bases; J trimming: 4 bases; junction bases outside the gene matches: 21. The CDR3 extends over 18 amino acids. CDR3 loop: CASSPGQTGVLLIYEQYF. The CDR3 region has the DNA TGTGCCAGCAGCCCCGGACAAACAGGGGTCCTACTGATATACGAGCAGTACTTC.

The CDR3 DNA sequence: TGCGCCAGCAGCTTGGCGGGGGTATCCGGTACTGAAGCTTTCTTT. Amino acid sequence: CASSLAGVSGTEAFF. This chain joins TRBV5-1 and TRBJ1-1; D might be TRBD1 (5 bases). The V end lost 0 bases, the J end lost 5 bases, and 14 bases lay between the germline ends. Germline V gene data show CDR1 as SGHRS and CDR2 as YFSETQ. The CDR3 is made up of 15 amino acids.

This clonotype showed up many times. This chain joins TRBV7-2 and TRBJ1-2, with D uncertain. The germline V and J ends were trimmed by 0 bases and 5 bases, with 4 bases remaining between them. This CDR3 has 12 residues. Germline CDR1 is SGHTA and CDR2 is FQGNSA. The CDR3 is CASSLAAYGYTF. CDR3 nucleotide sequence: TGTGCCAGCAGCTTAGCGGCTTATGGCTACACCTTC.

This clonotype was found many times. CDR3 amino acids: CASSGDRYPNEKLFF. The CDR3 nucleotides are TGTGCCAGCAGCGGGGACAGATATCCTAATGAAAAACTGTTTTTT. This chain connects TRBV7-2 to TRBJ1-4; TRBD1 agrees at 7 bases. V lost 5 bases and J lost 3; bases outside the gene matches: 6. The CDR3 consists of 15 residues. CDR1 SGHTA and CDR2 FQGNSA come from the germline V gene.

The CDR3 DNA follows: TGCAGTGCTAGAGATAGGGGGCGCGACTATGGCTACACCTTC. It yields the protein CSARDRGRDYGYTF. V gene TRBV20-1 combines with J gene TRBJ1-2, with TRBD1 matching 7 bases. The germline CDR1 and CDR2 sequences are DFQATT and SNEGSKA (reference sequence). Trimming cost V 0 bases and J 3 bases; bases outside gene matches: 4. The CDR3 is 14 residues long.

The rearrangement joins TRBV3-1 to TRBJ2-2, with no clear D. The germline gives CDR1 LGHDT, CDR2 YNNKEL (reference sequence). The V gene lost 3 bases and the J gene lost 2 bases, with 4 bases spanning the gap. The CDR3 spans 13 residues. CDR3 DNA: TGTGCCAGCAGCCAGAGTAACACCGGGGAGCTGTTTTTT. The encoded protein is CASSQSNTGELFF.

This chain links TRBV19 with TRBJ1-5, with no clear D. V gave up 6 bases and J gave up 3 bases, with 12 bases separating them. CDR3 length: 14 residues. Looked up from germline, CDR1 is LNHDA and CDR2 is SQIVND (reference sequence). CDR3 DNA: TGTGCCAGTAGGGGCCTGGGGAACAATCAGCCCCAGCATTTT. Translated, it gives CASRGLGNNQPQHF. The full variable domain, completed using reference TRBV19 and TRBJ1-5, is DGGITQSPKYLFRKEGQNVTLSCEQNLNHDAMYWYRQDPGQGLRLIYYSQIVNDFQKGDIAEGYSVSREKKESFPLTVTSAQKNPTAFYLCASRGLGNNQPQHFGDGTRLSIL.

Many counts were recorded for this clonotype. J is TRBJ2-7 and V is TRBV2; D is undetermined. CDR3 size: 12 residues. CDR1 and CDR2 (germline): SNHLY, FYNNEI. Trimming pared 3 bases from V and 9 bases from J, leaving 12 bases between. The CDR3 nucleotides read TGTGCCAGCAGTGAGAGCAAGTCGGGGCAGTACTTC. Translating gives CASSESKSGQYF.

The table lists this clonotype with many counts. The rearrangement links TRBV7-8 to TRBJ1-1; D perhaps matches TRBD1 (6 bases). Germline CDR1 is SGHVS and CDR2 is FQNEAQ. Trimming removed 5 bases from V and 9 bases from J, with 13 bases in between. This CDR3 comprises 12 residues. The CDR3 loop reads CASSVDRHKAFF. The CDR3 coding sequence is TGTGCCAGCAGCGTTGACAGGCATAAAGCTTTCTTT.

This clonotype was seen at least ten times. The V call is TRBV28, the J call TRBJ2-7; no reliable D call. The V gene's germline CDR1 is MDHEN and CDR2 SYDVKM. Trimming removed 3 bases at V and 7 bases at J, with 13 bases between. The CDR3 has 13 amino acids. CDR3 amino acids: CASSFVRVGEQYF. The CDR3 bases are TGTGCCAGCAGTTTTGTCCGGGTGGGGGAGCAGTACTTC.

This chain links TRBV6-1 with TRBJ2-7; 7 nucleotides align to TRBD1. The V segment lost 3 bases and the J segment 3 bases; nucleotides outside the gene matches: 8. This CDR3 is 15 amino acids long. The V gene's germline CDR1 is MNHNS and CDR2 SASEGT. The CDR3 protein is CASSEQDRLIYEQYF. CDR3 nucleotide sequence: TGTGCCAGCAGTGAGCAGGACAGGTTGATCTACGAGCAGTACTTC.

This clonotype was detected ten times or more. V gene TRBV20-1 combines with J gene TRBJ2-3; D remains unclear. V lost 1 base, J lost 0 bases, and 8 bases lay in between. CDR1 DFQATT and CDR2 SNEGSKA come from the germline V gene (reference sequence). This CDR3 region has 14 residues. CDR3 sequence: CSARVQASTDTQYF. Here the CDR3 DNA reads TGCAGTGCTAGAGTTCAGGCCAGCACAGATACGCAGTATTTT.

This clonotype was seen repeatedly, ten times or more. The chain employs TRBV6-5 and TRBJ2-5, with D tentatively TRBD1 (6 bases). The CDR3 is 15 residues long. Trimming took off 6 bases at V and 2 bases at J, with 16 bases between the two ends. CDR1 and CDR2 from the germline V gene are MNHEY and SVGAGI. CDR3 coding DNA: TGTGCCAGCAGCAAGACAGGCCCTGGGCAAGAGACCCAGTACTTC. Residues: CASSKTGPGQETQYF.

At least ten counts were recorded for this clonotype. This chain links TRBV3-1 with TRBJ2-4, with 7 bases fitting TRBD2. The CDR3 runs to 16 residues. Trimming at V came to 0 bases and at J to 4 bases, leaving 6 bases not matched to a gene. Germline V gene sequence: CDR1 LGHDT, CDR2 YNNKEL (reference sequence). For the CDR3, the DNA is TGTGCCAGCAGCCAAGAGCCTAGCGGACCAAAAAACATTCAGTACTTC. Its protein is CASSQEPSGPKNIQYF.

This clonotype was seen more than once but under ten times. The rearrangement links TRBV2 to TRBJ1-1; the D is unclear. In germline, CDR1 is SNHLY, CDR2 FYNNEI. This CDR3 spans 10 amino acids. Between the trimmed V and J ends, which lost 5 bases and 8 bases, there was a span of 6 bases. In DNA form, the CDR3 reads TGTGCCAGCAGTCTCGGAGAAGCTTTCTTT. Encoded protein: CASSLGEAFF.

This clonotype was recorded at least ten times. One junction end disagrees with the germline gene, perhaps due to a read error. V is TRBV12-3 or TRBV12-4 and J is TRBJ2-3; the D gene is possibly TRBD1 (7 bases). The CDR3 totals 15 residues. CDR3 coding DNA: TGTGCCAGCAGCTTAGGAGGGGGCCGAGCAGATACGCAGTATTTT. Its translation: CASSLGGGRADTQYF.

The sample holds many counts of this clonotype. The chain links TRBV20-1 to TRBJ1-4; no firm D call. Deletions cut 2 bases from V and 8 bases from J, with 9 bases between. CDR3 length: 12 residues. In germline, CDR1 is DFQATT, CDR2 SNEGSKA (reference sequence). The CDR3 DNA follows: TGCAGTGCTAGAACGACGGCAGAAAAACTGTTTTTT. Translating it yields CSARTTAEKLFF.

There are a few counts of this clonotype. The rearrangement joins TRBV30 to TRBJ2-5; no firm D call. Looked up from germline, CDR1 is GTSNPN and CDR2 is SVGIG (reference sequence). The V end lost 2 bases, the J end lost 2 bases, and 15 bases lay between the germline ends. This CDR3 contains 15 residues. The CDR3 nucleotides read TGTGCCTGGAGTCGCGGATCCGTGGGTCAAGAGACCCAGTACTTC. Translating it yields CAWSRGSVGQETQYF.